The 8 T cell receptor beta chains below come from one sample, sequenced in a study of blood T cell repertoires in COVID-19 (dated by TCRdb to 2018 to 2021). The library was made by the immunoSEQ multiplex PCR assay. Sourced from immuneACCESS, this table was stored by TCRdb with only in-frame sequences that have V and J called. A share of the clones is absent; for the studies checked, an unresolved V gene accounts for under half, and the remainder has no known explanation. The table for this sample lists roughly 140,000 clones; around nine tenths of them were counted only once. Jointly, the top ten make up more than 4% of the sample. The specimen sequenced was peripheral blood. The receptors here all came from a woman aged 35 to 49 with acute or convalescent COVID-19.

The rearrangement joins TRBV15 to TRBJ1-1; perhaps TRBD1 as D (5 bases). Germline V gene data show CDR1 as LNHNV and CDR2 as YYDKDF (reference sequence). V was cut by 6 bases and J by 5 bases, with 13 bases left in between. This CDR3 has 13 residues. The CDR3 DNA reads as TGTGCCACCAGTCCGCAGGGTATGACTGAAGCTTTCTTT. Protein: CATSPQGMTEAFF.

The chain uses TRBV5-4 and TRBJ2-7; perhaps TRBD2 as D (5 bases). The CDR3 is 12 amino acids. The V end was cut by 0 bases, the J end by 6 bases, with 7 bases between. In germline, CDR1 is SGHNT, CDR2 YYREEE (reference sequence). CDR3 nucleotide sequence: TGTGCCAGCAGCTTGGAGAGGGCCGAGCAGTACTTC. Its translation is CASSLERAEQYF.

CDR3: CASSPGLQQYF. Written as DNA, the CDR3 is TGTGCCAGCAGCCCCGGACTACAGCAGTACTTC. This chain joins TRBV7-2 and TRBJ2-7; a possible D gene is TRBD2 (6 bases). CDR3 length: 11 residues. V lost 5 bases and J 8 bases, leaving 10 bases between the germline ends. Germline CDR1 and CDR2: SGHTA and FQGNSA.

The chain recombines TRBV18 with TRBJ1-2, with 7 bases that match TRBD1. J was trimmed by 8 bases and V by 0 bases; bases with no gene match: 3. The CDR3 extends over 13 amino acids. Looked up from germline, CDR1 is KGHSH and CDR2 is LQKENI. This chain's CDR3 is CASSPPPRGGYTF. The CDR3 DNA follows: TGTGCCAGCTCACCACCCCCCAGGGGGGGCTACACCTTC.

V is TRBV7-2 and J is TRBJ2-7, with 11 bases aligning to TRBD2. V was clipped by 0 bases and J by 3 bases; unmatched bases: 4. CDR1 and CDR2 (germline): SGHTA, FQGNSA. The length of the CDR3 is 16 residues. For the CDR3, the DNA is TGTGCCAGCAGCTTAGCTGGGACTAGCGGCAGCTACGAGCAGTACTTC. Protein product: CASSLAGTSGSYEQYF.

This rearrangement joins TRBV6-5 to TRBJ1-2; possible D gene TRBD1, 5 bases. This CDR3 is 14 amino acids long. The germline V gene encodes CDR1 MNHEY and CDR2 SVGAGI. Trimming removed 0 bases at V and 7 bases at J, with 12 bases between. Here the CDR3 reads CASSYSKGDGGYTF. CDR3 in DNA: TGTGCCAGCAGTTACTCGAAAGGGGATGGTGGCTACACCTTC.

The CDR3 loop reads CASSSIRSGNTIYF. The CDR3 nucleotides read TGTGCCAGCAGCTCTATCCGGTCTGGAAACACCATATATTTT. The chain is built from TRBV7-8 and TRBJ1-3; D not resolved. The germline V and J ends were trimmed by 4 bases and 1 base, with 8 bases remaining between them. This CDR3 is 14 amino acids long. CDR1 is SGHVS and CDR2 is FQNEAQ in the germline V gene.

The chain joins TRBV19 to TRBJ2-7; 11 bases align to TRBD1. The junction had 6 bases not matched to a gene; V was cut back by 4 bases and J by 7 bases. This CDR3 has 14 residues. Germline V gives CDR1 LNHDA, CDR2 SQIVND (reference sequence). The CDR3 nucleotides are TGTGCCAGTAGTACGGGGACAGGGGGGCTAGAGCAGTACTTC. Its translation: CASSTGTGGLEQYF. Full variable domain (rest looked up from reference TRBV19 and TRBJ2-7): DGGITQSPKYLFRKEGQNVTLSCEQNLNHDAMYWYRQDPGQGLRLIYYSQIVNDFQKGDIAEGYSVSREKKESFPLTVTSAQKNPTAFYLCASSTGTGGLEQYFGPGTRLTVT.